This T cell receptor beta chain is from a study of CD8+ T cells in alopecia areata. Study-wide findings and caveats: How baseline CD8+ expansion relates to response remains uncertain (there was one nonresponder). More clonal than normal scalp was lesional scalp, particularly alopecia totalis/universalis.

Germline-derived CDR1 and CDR2 are MGHDK and SYGVNS. The CDR3 spans 15 residues. Trimming shortened V by 8 bases and J by 5 bases, and 19 bases separated the two germline ends. Comments on this clone: The antigen is undetermined.

As the sequencing template, cDNA was produced by extracting RNA and reverse transcribing it. TCRdb's table, derived via immunoSEQ multiplex PCR, lists solely in-frame clones and lacks some. The sample carries under 200,000 clones, 55% to 75% recorded once. This sample's treatment: oral pan-JAK inhibitor, 5-10 mg twice daily. The clonotype comes from a human donor with alopecia areata. This chain connects TRBV25-1 to TRBJ1-5, with a tentative D call TRBD1 (5 bases). This specimen consisted of CD4+ T cells sorted from blood, obtained at week 24, from a patient treated with tofacitinib. CDR3 DNA sequence: TGTGCCAGCGGGGGAGGCCCCCGGCGGCATCAGCCCCAGCATTTT. Its protein product is CASGGGPRRHQPQHF.